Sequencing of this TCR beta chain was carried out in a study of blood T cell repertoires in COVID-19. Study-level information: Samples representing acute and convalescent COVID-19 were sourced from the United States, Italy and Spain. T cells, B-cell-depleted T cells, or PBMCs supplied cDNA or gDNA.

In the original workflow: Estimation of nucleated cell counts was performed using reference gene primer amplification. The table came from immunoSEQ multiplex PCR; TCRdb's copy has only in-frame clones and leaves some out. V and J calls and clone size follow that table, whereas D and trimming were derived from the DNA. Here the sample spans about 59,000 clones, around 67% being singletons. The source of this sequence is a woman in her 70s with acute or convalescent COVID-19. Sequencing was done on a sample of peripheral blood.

The CDR3 loop reads CASIRYQAEAFF. The DNA for the CDR3 is TGTGCCAGCATTAGGTACCAGGCTGAAGCTTTCTTT. The V gene is TRBV6-5, the J gene TRBJ1-1, with D unresolved. The length of the CDR3 is 12 residues. V lost 7 bases and J lost 6, with 12 bases in between. Germline V gives CDR1 MNHEY, CDR2 SVGAGI.